This section outlines one T cell receptor (beta chain) sequence together with its context. Its antigen is not identified. Produced via immunoSEQ multiplex PCR; TCRdb's table is partial and in-frame only. This sample has 35,000 to 55,000 clones, with around 81% found just once. With 3 bases removed from V and 2 bases from J, the gap between germline ends came to 10 bases. The length of the CDR3 is 14 residues. CDR1 is SGHVS and CDR2 is FQNEAQ in the germline V gene. This sample is part of a study of vaccination effects on CD4 cells after COVID-19. Sequencing in the ViraFEST assay came after antigen-specific CD4+ T cells had been expanded with viral peptide pools, which were used to stimulate PBMC. Upon completion of 10 days in culture, CD4+ T cells were isolated. People in the vaccine group had not been infected with SARS-CoV-2 before, and their nucleocapsid antibodies were negative. A half-volume exchange with IL-2 medium occurred on days 3 and 7.

General observations from the study: Healthy vaccinees showed cross-reactivity with common cold coronaviruses in only 1 of 255 vaccine-induced clones. There was marked clonal contraction among infection- and vaccine-induced clones late after vaccination.

This chain links TRBV7-8 with TRBJ2-5; the D is unclear. Source: CD4+ T cells from PBMCs cultured with SARS-CoV-2 spike peptides, taken before COVID-19 vaccination. This TCR was recovered from a human donor who received a COVID-19 vaccine. The CDR3 spells CASSFGRQQETQYF. In DNA form, the CDR3 reads TGTGCCAGCAGCTTTGGGCGGCAACAAGAGACCCAGTACTTC. Full variable domain (rest looked up from reference TRBV7-8 and TRBJ2-5): GAGVSQSPRYKVAKRGQDVALRCDPISGHVSLFWYQQALGQGPEFLTYFQNEAQLDKSGLPSDRFFAERPEGSVSTLKIQRTQQEDSAVYLCASSFGRQQETQYFGPGTRLLVL.